A selection of T cell receptor beta chains follows, all from one sample in a study of cytomegalovirus exposure and HLA in healthy donors. The method was immunoSEQ multiplex PCR; TCRdb's version includes in-frame clones alone and lacks a portion of them. The repertoire holds 150,000 to 200,000 clones, with around four fifths as singletons. Sequenced material: PBMCs. The source is a young man in good health and CMV-seropositive. Both conserved end residues are part of each CDR3. Each record gives: CDR3 length, D gene, V gene, clone size, J gene, CDR3 protein, CDR3 DNA. The D gene is left open where the match is weak. Clone size appears in some rows only: once, few, many, or a class for an expanded clone.

16	.	TRBV5-6	.	TRBJ1-2	CASSFGRQIRESGYTF	TGTGCCAGCAGCTTCGGACGACAGATCCGGGAGTCTGGCTACACCTTC
14	TRBD1	TRBV19	.	TRBJ1-5	CARQCTGVDQPQHF	TGTGCCAGGCAGTGTACAGGGGTCGATCAGCCCCAGCATTTT
13	TRBD1	TRBV11-2	.	TRBJ2-7	CASSPTGAYEQYF	TGTGCCAGCAGCCCTACAGGGGCCTACGAGCAGTACTTC
16	.	TRBV6-1	once	TRBJ2-7	CASSEGGGAHSYEQYF	TGTGCCAGCAGTGAAGGTGGGGGGGCTCACTCCTACGAGCAGTACTTC
18	TRBD1	TRBV7-9	.	TRBJ2-5	CASSLGLTGQGYGETQYF	TGTGCCAGCAGCTTAGGGTTGACAGGACAGGGTTACGGCGAGACCCAGTACTTC
15	TRBD1	TRBV6-6	.	TRBJ1-1	CASSHGTAGSVRAFF	TGTGCCAGCAGCCATGGGACAGCCGGGTCTGTTAGAGCTTTCTTT
14	TRBD1	TRBV28	.	TRBJ2-7	CASSLDGQGDEQYF	TGTGCCAGCAGTTTAGATGGACAGGGGGACGAGCAGTACTTC
13	TRBD1	TRBV5-1	.	TRBJ1-1	CASRPDRDTEAFF	TGCGCCAGCAGACCGGACAGGGACACTGAAGCTTTCTTT
14	.	TRBV27	.	TRBJ2-1	CASSFGLKGHEQFF	TGTGCCAGCAGTTTCGGCCTAAAGGGGCATGAGCAGTTCTTC
15	.	TRBV9	.	TRBJ1-2	CASSVSGGANYGYTF	TGTGCCAGCAGCGTTAGTGGGGGCGCTAACTATGGCTACACCTTC
17	TRBD2	TRBV5-6	once	TRBJ2-6	CASSLAGGPSGANVLTF	TGTGCCAGCAGCTTAGCGGGAGGGCCCTCTGGGGCCAACGTCCTGACTTTC
12	.	TRBV28	.	TRBJ2-1	CASSLFVNEQFF	TGTGCCAGCAGTTTATTCGTTAATGAGCAGTTCTTC
16	TRBD2	TRBV29-1	.	TRBJ2-3	CSAYSAGTRDPGTQYF	TGCAGCGCTTATTCCGCCGGGACTAGGGACCCGGGTACGCAGTATTTT
13	.	TRBV11-1	.	TRBJ1-1	CASSSSPSPEAFF	TGTGCCAGCAGTTCCTCCCCGAGCCCTGAAGCTTTCTTT
16	.	TRBV7-9	.	TRBJ2-2	CASSLSEAANTGELFF	TGTGCCAGCAGCTTATCAGAGGCAGCGAACACCGGGGAGCTGTTTTTT
13	.	TRBV25-1	few	TRBJ2-5	CASSRGAVETQYF	TGTGCCAGCTCCCGGGGGGCGGTAGAGACCCAGTACTTC
12	.	TRBV13	.	TRBJ2-7	CASSAQRGSQYF	TGTGCCAGCAGCGCCCAACGGGGATCGCAGTACTTC
15	.	TRBV4-1	.	TRBJ1-5	CASSPGSGTNQPQHF	TGCGCCAGCAGCCCCGGATCGGGTACTAATCAGCCCCAGCATTTT
14	.	TRBV7-6	once	TRBJ1-4	CASSSKPTNEKLFF	TGTGCCAGCAGCTCAAAGCCGACTAATGAAAAACTGTTTTTT
16	.	TRBV7-2	.	TRBJ1-4	CASSQDKGVLNEKLFF	TGTGCCAGCAGCCAAGATAAGGGGGTTCTTAATGAAAAACTGTTTTTT
16	TRBD1	TRBV27	.	TRBJ1-4	CASRSTGFITNEKLFF	TGTGCCAGCAGGTCGACAGGGTTTATCACTAATGAAAAACTGTTTTTT
15	.	TRBV6-1	.	TRBJ2-7	CASSEAGGSGYEQYF	TGTGCCAGCAGTGAAGCAGGAGGAAGTGGCTACGAGCAGTACTTC
14	.	TRBV7-9	.	TRBJ1-5	CASSTTGSNQPQHF	TGTGCCAGCAGCACTACAGGGAGCAATCAGCCCCAGCATTTT
16	TRBD1	TRBV4-1	few	TRBJ2-2	CASSPRDRGLTGELFF	TGCGCCAGCAGCCCGAGGGACAGGGGGTTGACCGGGGAGCTGTTTTTT
15	TRBD2	TRBV15	.	TRBJ2-7	CATSRDGTSNYEQYF	TGTGCCACCAGCAGGGACGGGACTAGTAACTACGAGCAGTACTTC
13	.	TRBV19	once	TRBJ1-4	CASSMAGLNKLFF	TGTGCCAGTAGTATGGCGGGCCTCAATAAACTGTTTTTT